A selection of T cell receptor beta chains follows, all from one sample in a study of blood T cell repertoires in COVID-19. Method: immunoSEQ multiplex PCR; TCRdb's copy keeps in-frame clones and lacks some. The sample has tens of thousands of clones, 89% seen once. Material: peripheral blood. The receptor source for this set is a woman between 35 and 50 years old with active or convalescent COVID-19. The CDR3 runs from the conserved cysteine through the conserved F or W. A D gene is named only where the DNA matches it firmly. The size field is filled for only some rows; it gives once, few, many or a size class.

abundance: .
v_gene: TRBV7-3
d_gene: .
j_gene: TRBJ2-3
CDR3nt: TGTGCCAGCAGCCCCGCGGGGGCGGGGATGGATACGCAGTATTTT
CDR3aa: CASSPAGAGMDTQYF

abundance: .
v_gene: TRBV2
d_gene: TRBD2
j_gene: TRBJ2-7
CDR3nt: TGTGCCAGCAGGGCGCGACTCACTAGTCTGGGGGGGTTCGGCTACGAGCAGTACTTC
CDR3aa: CASRARLTSLGGFGYEQYF

abundance: .
v_gene: TRBV7-6
d_gene: TRBD2
j_gene: TRBJ2-5
CDR3nt: TGTGCCAGCAGACACCGGACTAGCGGGAACCAAGAGACCCAGTACTTC
CDR3aa: CASRHRTSGNQETQYF

abundance: .
v_gene: TRBV7-2
d_gene: .
j_gene: TRBJ1-1
CDR3nt: TGTGCCAGCAGCTTACCCCAGTTCCCCTTCATGCACACTGAAGCTTTCTTT
CDR3aa: CASSLPQFPFMHTEAFF

abundance: .
v_gene: TRBV4-1
d_gene: TRBD2
j_gene: TRBJ2-1
CDR3nt: TGCGCCAGCAGCCTTAGGACTAGCGGGAGCAGCGACAATGAGCAGTTCTTC
CDR3aa: CASSLRTSGSSDNEQFF

abundance: .
v_gene: TRBV30
d_gene: .
j_gene: TRBJ2-2
CDR3nt: TGTGCCTGGAGGGGCAGGGAAGCCGGGGAGCTGTTTTTT
CDR3aa: CAWRGREAGELFF

abundance: .
v_gene: TRBV27
d_gene: .
j_gene: TRBJ2-2
CDR3nt: TGTGCCAGCAGTCTGGCGGTTGGCGGGGAGCTGTTTTTT
CDR3aa: CASSLAVGGELFF

abundance: once
v_gene: TRBV7-3
d_gene: .
j_gene: TRBJ2-7
CDR3nt: TGTGCCAGCAGCTACCGTGGGGGGAGATCCTACGAGCAGTACTTC
CDR3aa: CASSYRGGRSYEQYF

abundance: .
v_gene: TRBV7-9
d_gene: .
j_gene: TRBJ1-1
CDR3nt: TGTGCCAGCAGCTTCGCGGTGAACACTGAAGCTTTCTTT
CDR3aa: CASSFAVNTEAFF

abundance: once
v_gene: TRBV4-2
d_gene: .
j_gene: TRBJ1-4
CDR3nt: TGTGCCAGCAGGGGAGGGGCAAAGGATGAAAAACTGTTTTTT
CDR3aa: CASRGGAKDEKLFF

abundance: once
v_gene: TRBV3-1/TRBV3-2
d_gene: TRBD2
j_gene: TRBJ2-1
CDR3nt: TGTGCCAGCAGCCAAGATCTAGCGGGAGGACTTGCCCATGAGCAGTTCTTC
CDR3aa: CASSQDLAGGLAHEQFF

abundance: .
v_gene: TRBV5-1
d_gene: TRBD2
j_gene: TRBJ2-3
CDR3nt: TGCGCCAGCAGCCCGGTGGTTTCTAGCGGGAGGGCTGATACGCAGTATTTT
CDR3aa: CASSPVVSSGRADTQYF

abundance: .
v_gene: TRBV9
d_gene: .
j_gene: TRBJ2-1
CDR3nt: TGTGCCAGCAGCGACAACCCCCGGAGCGGTACCTCTAACAATGAGCAGTTCTTC
CDR3aa: CASSDNPRSGTSNNEQFF

abundance: .
v_gene: TRBV4-1
d_gene: .
j_gene: TRBJ1-3
CDR3nt: TGCGCCAGCAGCCCCGGAGGAGGCGGAGGAAACACCATATATTTT
CDR3aa: CASSPGGGGGNTIYF

abundance: .
v_gene: TRBV5-4
d_gene: TRBD2
j_gene: TRBJ2-7
CDR3nt: TGTGCCAGCAGCGGCGGCCCCCCTAGCGGGAGGAGACCCTACGAGCAGTACTTC
CDR3aa: CASSGGPPSGRRPYEQYF

abundance: .
v_gene: TRBV7-2
d_gene: .
j_gene: TRBJ1-1
CDR3nt: TGTGCCAGCAGCTTAGTCCCGGGGGATCACACTGAAGCTTTCTTT
CDR3aa: CASSLVPGDHTEAFF

abundance: few
v_gene: TRBV19
d_gene: .
j_gene: TRBJ1-1
CDR3nt: TGTGCCAGTAGGGGGGGTTTGAACACTGAAGCTTTCTTT
CDR3aa: CASRGGLNTEAFF

abundance: .
v_gene: TRBV2
d_gene: TRBD1
j_gene: TRBJ1-5
CDR3nt: TGTGCCAGCAGCCTCGACAGGGGGCGAAATCAGCCCCAGCATTTT
CDR3aa: CASSLDRGRNQPQHF

abundance: .
v_gene: TRBV9
d_gene: TRBD2
j_gene: TRBJ2-3
CDR3nt: TGTGCCAGCAGCGATAGCGGGACCACAGATACGCAGTATTTT
CDR3aa: CASSDSGTTDTQYF

abundance: .
v_gene: TRBV11-1
d_gene: .
j_gene: TRBJ1-6
CDR3nt: TGTGCCAGCAGCCCCGGGTTCAATTCACCCCTCCACTTT
CDR3aa: CASSPGFNSPLHF

abundance: once
v_gene: TRBV27
d_gene: .
j_gene: TRBJ1-1
CDR3nt: TGTGCCAGCAGTCCCTGGAGCGACACTGAAGCTTTCTTT
CDR3aa: CASSPWSDTEAFF

abundance: few
v_gene: TRBV30
d_gene: .
j_gene: TRBJ1-3
CDR3nt: TGTGCCTGGAGTGTAGGTCGGAGAGCTGGAAACACCATATATTTT
CDR3aa: CAWSVGRRAGNTIYF

abundance: .
v_gene: TRBV6-5
d_gene: .
j_gene: TRBJ2-2
CDR3nt: TGTGCCAGCAGTCTCCGGGACTCCCTGGGGGAGCTGTTTTTT
CDR3aa: CASSLRDSLGELFF

abundance: .
v_gene: TRBV30
d_gene: .
j_gene: TRBJ1-3
CDR3nt: TGTGCCTGGGTCGGCTCTGGAAACACCATATATTTT
CDR3aa: CAWVGSGNTIYF

abundance: .
v_gene: TRBV9
d_gene: .
j_gene: TRBJ1-5
CDR3nt: TGTGCCAGCAGCGGGGGGGTGTCACAGCCCCAGCATTTT
CDR3aa: CASSGGVSQPQHF

abundance: .
v_gene: TRBV5-1
d_gene: TRBD2
j_gene: TRBJ2-5
CDR3nt: TGCGCCAGTACCACTAGCGGGATTCAAGAGACCCAGTACTTC
CDR3aa: CASTTSGIQETQYF

abundance: .
v_gene: TRBV19
d_gene: TRBD1
j_gene: TRBJ1-2
CDR3nt: TGTGCCAGGCAGAGGACAGGGGCAAAGACCTTC
CDR3aa: CARQRTGAKTF

abundance: .
v_gene: TRBV3-1/TRBV3-2
d_gene: TRBD2
j_gene: TRBJ2-1
CDR3nt: TGTGCCAGCAGCCAAGCGGGAAGCGGGGGGGCTGATGAGCAGTTCTTC
CDR3aa: CASSQAGSGGADEQFF

abundance: .
v_gene: TRBV11-2
d_gene: TRBD2
j_gene: TRBJ2-2
CDR3nt: TGTGCCAGCAGCTTAGTAATTGGGCTAGCGGATAACACCGGGGAGCTGTTTTTT
CDR3aa: CASSLVIGLADNTGELFF

abundance: .
v_gene: TRBV2
d_gene: .
j_gene: TRBJ1-1
CDR3nt: TGTGCCAGCGGGGAGACCGCGAACACTGAAGCTTTCTTT
CDR3aa: CASGETANTEAFF

abundance: .
v_gene: TRBV7-2
d_gene: TRBD2
j_gene: TRBJ2-3
CDR3nt: TGTGCCAGCAGCTTAGTAGCGGGGGGCCCGGGTCGGGGAGATACGCAGTATTTT
CDR3aa: CASSLVAGGPGRGDTQYF

abundance: .
v_gene: TRBV5-1
d_gene: .
j_gene: TRBJ1-1
CDR3nt: TGCGCCAGCAGCCGATCCGGTGACAGATCCCCTCTTAACACTGAAGCTTTCTTT
CDR3aa: CASSRSGDRSPLNTEAFF

abundance: .
v_gene: TRBV20-1
d_gene: TRBD2
j_gene: TRBJ2-5
CDR3nt: TGCAGTGCTAGTAGTCTAGCGGGCCTCCAAGAGACCCAGTACTTC
CDR3aa: CSASSLAGLQETQYF

abundance: .
v_gene: TRBV2
d_gene: .
j_gene: TRBJ2-2
CDR3nt: TGTGCCACCCGATCCATAACAGGGTCGGGCACCGGGGAGCTGTTTTTT
CDR3aa: CATRSITGSGTGELFF

abundance: .
v_gene: TRBV7-9
d_gene: .
j_gene: TRBJ2-3
CDR3nt: TGTGCCAGCAGCAAAACGACAGTTGATACGCAGTATTTT
CDR3aa: CASSKTTVDTQYF

abundance: .
v_gene: TRBV27
d_gene: .
j_gene: TRBJ1-2
CDR3nt: TGTGCCAGCAGTTTTCAGGGCAACTATGGCTACACCTTC
CDR3aa: CASSFQGNYGYTF

abundance: .
v_gene: TRBV5-1
d_gene: TRBD2
j_gene: TRBJ2-1
CDR3nt: TGCGCCAGCAGGGGACTAGCGGGAGGGGACAATGAGCAGTTCTTC
CDR3aa: CASRGLAGGDNEQFF

abundance: .
v_gene: TRBV4-1
d_gene: TRBD1
j_gene: TRBJ1-3
CDR3nt: TGCGCCAGCAGCCCTGCGGACAGGGCATTTGGAAACACCATATATTTT
CDR3aa: CASSPADRAFGNTIYF

abundance: few
v_gene: TRBV30
d_gene: .
j_gene: TRBJ1-6
CDR3nt: TGTGCCTCCACCCCAGCGGCACTTTCTAATTCACCCCTCCACTTT
CDR3aa: CASTPAALSNSPLHF

abundance: .
v_gene: TRBV7-9
d_gene: .
j_gene: TRBJ1-1
CDR3nt: TGTGCCAGCAGCCTCAGGGGTGACTCGACTGAAGCTTTCTTT
CDR3aa: CASSLRGDSTEAFF

abundance: once
v_gene: TRBV5-6
d_gene: TRBD1
j_gene: TRBJ1-4
CDR3nt: TGTGCCAGCAGTTCCGGACAGGGACCCGAAAAACTGTTTTTT
CDR3aa: CASSSGQGPEKLFF

abundance: .
v_gene: TRBV3-1/TRBV3-2
d_gene: .
j_gene: TRBJ1-2
CDR3nt: TGTGCCAGCAGCCAAGGACGGGGGGCTAACTATGGCTACACCTTC
CDR3aa: CASSQGRGANYGYTF

abundance: .
v_gene: TRBV6-6
d_gene: .
j_gene: TRBJ1-2
CDR3nt: TGTGCCAGCAGTTACTCAGGGCAGGGTTCGGACTATGGCTACACCTTC
CDR3aa: CASSYSGQGSDYGYTF

abundance: .
v_gene: TRBV30
d_gene: .
j_gene: TRBJ1-5
CDR3nt: TGTGCCTGGACCCAAGGGTCGGGGAAGATCATAAGGCCCCAGCATTTT
CDR3aa: CAWTQGSGKIIRPQHF

abundance: .
v_gene: TRBV6-1
d_gene: .
j_gene: TRBJ1-5
CDR3nt: TGTGCCAGCAGTGAAGTAGGGGTTGATCAGCCCCAGCATTTT
CDR3aa: CASSEVGVDQPQHF

abundance: few
v_gene: TRBV28
d_gene: TRBD1
j_gene: TRBJ1-1
CDR3nt: TGTGCCAGCACCGTGACAGGGGCCCTCCATGAAGCTTTCTTT
CDR3aa: CASTVTGALHEAFF

abundance: once
v_gene: TRBV27
d_gene: TRBD1
j_gene: TRBJ2-2
CDR3nt: TGTGCCAGCAGTTCCGACAGGGGAGCGTGGACCGGGGAGCTGTTTTTT
CDR3aa: CASSSDRGAWTGELFF

abundance: .
v_gene: TRBV5-8
d_gene: .
j_gene: TRBJ1-2
CDR3nt: TGTGCCAGCAGGAACCTTGGAGGCCCATACGTTGACTATGGCTACACCTTC
CDR3aa: CASRNLGGPYVDYGYTF

abundance: .
v_gene: TRBV21-1
d_gene: .
j_gene: TRBJ1-5
CDR3nt: TGTGCCAGCAGCAAATTACCGGGACAGGATAGCAATCAGCCCCAGCATTTT
CDR3aa: CASSKLPGQDSNQPQHF

abundance: .
v_gene: TRBV19
d_gene: .
j_gene: TRBJ2-1
CDR3nt: TGTGCCAGTAGCTTCGGCTCCTACAATGAGCAGTTCTTC
CDR3aa: CASSFGSYNEQFF

abundance: .
v_gene: TRBV7-3
d_gene: TRBD1
j_gene: TRBJ1-1
CDR3nt: TGTGCCAGCAGCTTAATGGCAGGGGGCTCCGATGAAGCTTTCTTT
CDR3aa: CASSLMAGGSDEAFF

abundance: .
v_gene: TRBV5-1
d_gene: .
j_gene: TRBJ1-2
CDR3nt: TGCGCCAGCAGCTTGGTTGAGGGTAGTGTGGGCTACACCTTC
CDR3aa: CASSLVEGSVGYTF

abundance: .
v_gene: TRBV10-2
d_gene: .
j_gene: TRBJ1-1
CDR3nt: TGCGCCAGCAGTGAGAGTAACCGGGTGCGTGCTTTCTTT
CDR3aa: CASSESNRVRAFF

abundance: .
v_gene: TRBV6-2/TRBV6-3
d_gene: TRBD1
j_gene: TRBJ2-7
CDR3nt: TGTGCCAGCAGTGGGGGGACAGGGAACTTCTACGAGCAGTACTTC
CDR3aa: CASSGGTGNFYEQYF

abundance: .
v_gene: TRBV19
d_gene: TRBD1
j_gene: TRBJ1-5
CDR3nt: TGTGCCAGTAGTACCAGCCACTCAGGGGGAGGTCAGCCCCAGCATTTT
CDR3aa: CASSTSHSGGGQPQHF

abundance: .
v_gene: TRBV28
d_gene: TRBD1
j_gene: TRBJ1-1
CDR3nt: TGTGCCGGAGGGGACAGGGGTGTAAGATGGGCTGAAGCTTTCTTT
CDR3aa: CAGGDRGVRWAEAFF

abundance: .
v_gene: TRBV11-2
d_gene: .
j_gene: TRBJ2-4
CDR3nt: TGTGCCAGCAGCTTAGGTTCGGGGGGCAGAGGCAAAAACATTCAGTACTTC
CDR3aa: CASSLGSGGRGKNIQYF

abundance: .
v_gene: TRBV30
d_gene: TRBD2
j_gene: TRBJ2-5
CDR3nt: TGTGCCTGGAGTACGGGGGGTCCCCGGGAGACCCAGTACTTC
CDR3aa: CAWSTGGPRETQYF

abundance: .
v_gene: TRBV30
d_gene: .
j_gene: TRBJ1-4
CDR3nt: TGTGCCTGGACCCAAGGGGTCGGTGAAAAACTGTTTTTT
CDR3aa: CAWTQGVGEKLFF

abundance: .
v_gene: TRBV18
d_gene: .
j_gene: TRBJ2-6
CDR3nt: TGTGCCAGCTCCCCATACCCCGGACGGGGAACGACTGGGGCCAACGTCCTGACTTTC
CDR3aa: CASSPYPGRGTTGANVLTF